Described below is a single T cell receptor beta chain sequence and its context. Germline trimming cut 5 bases from V and 1 base from J; bases unmatched to any gene: 8. The CDR3 consists of 18 residues. Per the germline V gene, CDR1 is SEHNR and CDR2 is FQNEAQ (reference sequence). The sample is drawn from a study of beta chain features in type 1 diabetes. The investigators reverse transcribed all of the isolated RNA, so they sequenced expressed TCRB transcripts. Produced via immunoSEQ multiplex PCR; TCRdb's table is partial and in-frame only. The sample lists 810,000 or so clones, about a sixth seen once, with around 0.02% in the top ten.

Sequences were obtained from naive CD4+ T cells from blood. V is TRBV7-9 and J is TRBJ2-5, with TRBD2 identical over 15 bases. This TCR derives from a woman in her late teens or twenties in good health. CDR3 sequence reads: CASSSGLAGGSPQETQYF. The CDR3 region has the DNA TGTGCCAGCAGCAGCGGACTAGCGGGAGGGTCCCCCCAAGAGACCCAGTACTTC.